The 27 T cell receptor beta chains below were found in one sample sequenced in a study of Ad26.COV2.S vaccination and SARS-CoV-2 variants. Treatment specified: around 19 received Ad26.COV2.S at low or high dose, single or two shots; several received placebo; per-sample allocation not given. Day 63 after the first vaccine or placebo injection was the time point for sampling. The data were produced by immunoSEQ multiplex PCR, yet TCRdb's version contains in-frame clones alone and is incomplete. The sample includes about 500,000 clones, nearly 90% seen only once; the top ten take under 2%. Sequencing was performed on peripheral blood, taken in a trial of Ad26.COV2.S vaccine versus placebo. The receptor set was obtained from a person aged 18-65 years who received the Ad26.COV2.S COVID-19 vaccine or a placebo.

This clone was counted a single time. The chain uses TRBV27 and TRBJ2-7; D is unclear. The CDR3 runs to 10 residues. CDR1 MNHEY and CDR2 SMNVEV come from the germline V gene (reference sequence). Trimming cost V 9 bases and J 6 bases, with 9 bases left between them. The CDR3 DNA reads TGTGCCAGGGACCGACGCGAGCAGTACTTC. Translation gives CARDRREQYF.

The rearrangement joins TRBV9 to TRBJ1-1; TRBD1 might be the D (5 bases). Trimming pared 3 bases from V and 4 bases from J, leaving 16 bases between. CDR1 is SGDLS, CDR2 YYNGEE, per germline. The CDR3 spans 15 residues. CDR3 sequence (DNA): TGTGCCAGCAGCGCAAATACGGGGGGTTTCACTGAAGCTTTCTTT. This gives the protein CASSANTGGFTEAFF.

The genes are TRBV24-1 and TRBJ1-2, with D possibly being TRBD1 (6 bases). The CDR3 has 13 residues. V lost 10 bases to trimming and J lost 5 bases, with 16 bases between them. Germline V gene sequence: CDR1 KGHDR, CDR2 SFDVKD. The CDR3 spells CATQGGGTYGYTF. The CDR3 DNA reads as TGTGCCACGCAGGGTGGGGGCACTTATGGCTACACCTTC.

V usage is TRBV28 and J usage is TRBJ2-7; the D gene is possibly TRBD1 (6 bases). Trimming took off 6 bases at V and 2 bases at J, with 14 bases between the two ends. Per germline, CDR1 MDHEN and CDR2 SYDVKM. The CDR3 is made up of 14 amino acids. The CDR3: CASSPPDRAYEQYF. The CDR3 DNA reads as TGTGCCAGCAGCCCCCCGGACAGAGCCTACGAGCAGTACTTC. The full variable domain, rest sourced from reference TRBV28 and TRBJ2-7, is DVKVTQSSRYLVKRTGEKVFLECVQDMDHENMFWYRQDPGLGLRLIYFSYDVKMKEKGDIPEGYSVSREKKERFSLILESASTNQTSMYLCASSPPDRAYEQYFGPGTRLTVT.

The rearrangement uses TRBV7-2 and TRBJ2-1, with D perhaps assigned TRBD1 or TRBD2 (6 bases each). CDR1 and CDR2 (germline): SGHTA, FQGNSA. Trimming removed 4 bases from V and 4 bases from J, with 11 bases in between. The CDR3 extends over 14 amino acids. CDR3 sequence reads: CASSSRGAYNEQFF. In DNA, the CDR3 is TGTGCCAGCAGCTCTAGGGGGGCTTACAATGAGCAGTTCTTC.

The DNA of the CDR3 is TGTGCCAGCAGCGCCTCAGGGGACAGGGACTACGAGCAGTACTTC. This encodes CASSASGDRDYEQYF. The genes are TRBV9 and TRBJ2-7; 9 positions agree with TRBD1. CDR1 SGDLS and CDR2 YYNGEE come from the germline V gene. Trimming cost V 3 bases and J 3 bases; bases outside gene matches: 7. This CDR3 spans 15 amino acids.

The V gene is TRBV7-2, the J gene TRBJ2-5, with D possibly called TRBD1 or TRBD2 (6 bases each). The CDR3 length is 14 residues. Germline V CDR1 and CDR2: SGHTA, FQGNSA. V lost 3 bases to trimming and J lost 5 bases, with 13 bases between them. DNA of the CDR3: TGTGCCAGCAGCTTGCCGGGGGCACTGGAGACCCAGTACTTC. This gives the protein CASSLPGALETQYF.

V usage is TRBV29-1 and J usage is TRBJ2-5; D is perhaps TRBD1 (6 bases). CDR3 length: 13 amino acids. Trimming left V 7 bases short and J 5 bases short, with 17 bases between. CDR1 and CDR2 from the germline V gene are SQVTM and ANQGSEA. The CDR3 spells CSASWTAAETQYF. The CDR3 DNA reads TGCAGCGCATCTTGGACAGCGGCGGAGACCCAGTACTTC.

This clone was counted between two and nine times. The J gene is TRBJ1-5, the V gene TRBV28, with D unresolved. V was pared by 6 bases and J by 0 bases, with 3 bases between. CDR3 size: 12 residues. CDR1 and CDR2 from the germline V gene are MDHEN and SYDVKM. CDR3 sequence: CASRYSNQPQHF. CDR3 coding DNA: TGTGCCAGCAGGTATAGCAATCAGCCCCAGCATTTT.

The V call is TRBV5-8, the J call TRBJ2-7; no clear D gene. Germline-derived CDR1 and CDR2 are SGHTS and YDEGEE. Trimming took off 0 bases at V and 3 bases at J, with 4 bases between the two ends. CDR3 length: 12 residues. The CDR3 sequence is CASSLDFYEQYF. In nucleotides, the CDR3 is TGTGCCAGCAGCTTGGATTTCTACGAGCAGTACTTC.

This chain links TRBV18 with TRBJ2-1; possible D gene TRBD2, 5 bases. The CDR3 consists of 16 residues. CDR1 and CDR2 (germline): KGHSH, LQKENI. V was cut by 3 bases and J by 2 bases, with 14 bases left in between. The CDR3 nucleotides are TGTGCCAGCTCACCCCAATCCACTAGAACCTACAATGAGCAGTTCTTC. Translated, it gives CASSPQSTRTYNEQFF.

CDR3 residues: CASSFRTPLLTGELFF. CDR3 DNA sequence: TGTGCCAGCAGCTTCCGGACGCCTCTACTCACCGGGGAGCTGTTTTTT. The gene calls are TRBV5-4 and TRBJ2-2; D is ambiguous. CDR1 is SGHNT and CDR2 is YYREEE in the germline V gene (reference sequence). V lost 2 bases and J lost 4, with 15 bases in between. CDR3 size: 16 residues.

This chain uses TRBV5-4 with TRBJ1-5; D gene unclear. This CDR3 contains 12 residues. Germline values: CDR1 SGHNT, CDR2 YYREEE (reference sequence). V lost 1 base and J 6 bases, leaving 5 bases between the germline ends. As DNA, the CDR3 is TGTGCCAGCAGCTTGCTCGGTCAGCCCCAGCATTTT. This translates into CASSLLGQPQHF.

The chain combines TRBV7-9 with TRBJ2-5; tentative D call: TRBD1 (6 bases). Germline CDR1 is SEHNR and CDR2 is FQNEAQ (reference sequence). Trimming took off 4 bases at V and 2 bases at J, with 14 bases between the two ends. The CDR3 is made up of 15 amino acids. CDR3 amino acids: CASSSTGHQQETQYF. DNA for the CDR3: TGTGCCAGCAGCTCTACGGGACATCAACAAGAGACCCAGTACTTC.

J is TRBJ1-6 and V is TRBV3-1 (or the pseudogene TRBV3-2); D is ambiguous. Germline assignment: CDR1 LGHDT and CDR2 YNNKEL (reference sequence). V dropped 3 bases and J dropped 11 bases, with 8 bases sitting between them. There are 12 residues in the CDR3. The CDR3 region is CASSQGPAPLHF. DNA of the CDR3: TGTGCCAGCAGCCAGGGTCCAGCACCCCTCCACTTT.

The chain combines TRBV29-1 with TRBJ2-3; D not certain. The CDR3 has 12 amino acids. V dropped 6 bases and J dropped 2 bases, with 9 bases sitting between them. Germline CDR1 is SQVTM and CDR2 is ANQGSEA. CDR3: CSVVTSTDTQYF. CDR3 nucleotide sequence: TGCAGCGTGGTGACATCCACAGATACGCAGTATTTT.

The V and J genes are TRBV19 and TRBJ2-3; perhaps TRBD1 as D (6 bases). Germline loops: CDR1 LNHDA, CDR2 SQIVND (reference sequence). V shed 5 bases and J shed 6 bases, with 15 bases lying between them. The CDR3 consists of 14 residues. The CDR3 is CASSADRSVDTQYF. In DNA, the CDR3 is TGTGCCAGTAGTGCCGACAGGTCGGTCGATACGCAGTATTTT.

Points on this clone: In the same sample, other DNA sequences code for this CDR3. The chain is built from TRBV4-1 and TRBJ1-4; D may be TRBD1 (5 bases). CDR1 and CDR2 (germline): MGHRA, YSYEKL. Trimming took off 1 base at V and 7 bases at J, with 7 bases between the two ends. This CDR3 has 13 amino acids. CDR3 in DNA: TGCGCCAGCAGCCAAGTTGGGGGTGAAAAACTGTTTTTT. Residues: CASSQVGGEKLFF.

This clone was seen a few times. DNA for the CDR3: TGTGCCAGCTCATCTGCGCTGGCAGTCAAAGAGACCCAGTACTTC. Its protein product is CASSSALAVKETQYF. The gene calls are TRBV18 and TRBJ2-5; D is unresolved. The germline V and J ends were trimmed by 5 bases and 3 bases, with 16 bases remaining between them. CDR1 and CDR2 (germline): KGHSH, LQKENI. CDR3 length equals 15 residues.

The chain has TRBV10-3 and TRBJ1-2; tentative D call: TRBD1 (6 bases). The germline V gene has CDR1 ENHRY and CDR2 SYGVKD. V gave up 2 bases and J gave up 0 bases, with 19 bases separating them. CDR3 length: 18 amino acids. The CDR3 sequence is CAISEPREGGTPNYGYTF. The CDR3 bases are TGTGCCATCAGTGAGCCCAGGGAGGGGGGGACACCTAACTATGGCTACACCTTC.

The chain couples TRBV5-1 to TRBJ2-7; unclear D gene. Deletions cut 7 bases from V and 6 bases from J, with 17 bases between. Germline V lookup: CDR1 SGHRS, CDR2 YFSETQ. The CDR3 runs 13 residues. The CDR3 is CASEETITGEQYF. CDR3 bases: TGCGCCAGCGAGGAAACTATAACGGGCGAGCAGTACTTC. The complete variable domain, with remaining parts taken from reference TRBV5-1 and TRBJ2-7, reads KAGVTQTPRYLIKTRGQQVTLSCSPISGHRSVSWYQQTPGQGLQFLFEYFSETQRNKGNFPGRFSGRQFSNSRSEMNVSTLELGDSALYLCASEETITGEQYFGPGTRLTVT.

The sample holds a few counts of this clone. This chain links TRBV9 with TRBJ1-2, with D unresolved. The CDR3 covers 15 residues. The germline CDR1 and CDR2 sequences are SGDLS and YYNGEE. The V and J ends lost 0 bases and 8 bases respectively, with 17 bases between them. The CDR3 loop is CASSVAGGSMLGYTF. In DNA form, the CDR3 reads TGTGCCAGCAGCGTAGCGGGTGGCAGTATGTTAGGCTACACCTTC. Filled out from reference TRBV9 and TRBJ1-2, the complete variable domain reads DSGVTQTPKHLITATGQRVTLRCSPRSGDLSVYWYQQSLDQGLQFLIQYYNGEERAKGNILERFSAQQFPDLHSELNLSSLELGDSALYFCASSVAGGSMLGYTFGSGTRLTVV.

This clone has just a few counts. The V call is TRBV5-1, the J call TRBJ1-2, with TRBD1 as a possible D gene (6 bases). Germline V gives CDR1 SGHRS, CDR2 YFSETQ. V lost 4 bases and J 4 bases, leaving 14 bases between the germline ends. CDR3 length: 14 amino acids. The CDR3 here is CASSAGGGSYGYTF. The CDR3 nucleotides are TGCGCCAGCAGCGCAGGAGGGGGGAGCTATGGCTACACCTTC.

The rearrangement links TRBV11-2 to TRBJ1-1, with 7 bases matching TRBD1. The junction had 1 base not matched to a gene; V was cut back by 1 base and J by 11 bases. There are 11 residues in the CDR3. From germline, CDR1 is SGHAT and CDR2 FQNNGV. The CDR3 loop reads CASSLAGGAFF. Written as DNA, the CDR3 is TGTGCCAGCAGCTTAGCAGGGGGGGCTTTCTTT.

The rearrangement joins TRBV28 to TRBJ1-3, with D uncertain. The CDR3 contains 12 residues. Germline assignment: CDR1 MDHEN and CDR2 SYDVKM. V lost 8 bases to trimming and J lost 4 bases, with 9 bases between them. The CDR3, as DNA: TGTGCCAGCGACGGCCTCGGAAACACCATATATTTT. Translating gives CASDGLGNTIYF.

The V call is TRBV18, the J call TRBJ2-4; TRBD2 matches at 14 bases. CDR3 length: 19 residues. Unmatched junction bases numbered 5, after V lost 1 base and J lost 0 bases. Germline CDR1 is KGHSH and CDR2 is LQKENI. Here the CDR3 DNA reads TGTGCCAGCTCACCACGCGGACTAGCGGGAGGTCTAGCCAAAAACATTCAGTACTTC. This translates into CASSPRGLAGGLAKNIQYF. Using reference TRBV18 and TRBJ2-4 for the parts outside the CDR3, the full variable domain is NAGVMQNPRHLVRRRGQEARLRCSPMKGHSHVYWYRQLPEEGLKFMVYLQKENIIDESGMPKERFSAEFPKEGPSILRIQQVVRGDSAAYFCASSPRGLAGGLAKNIQYFGAGTRLSVL.

The chain has TRBV11-2 and TRBJ2-7; 8 bases agree with TRBD2. The CDR3 is made up of 16 amino acids. The V segment lost 3 bases and the J segment 4 bases; nucleotides outside the gene matches: 11. Germline CDR1 SGHAT, CDR2 FQNNGV. The chain's CDR3 is CASSFRIAGPRYEQYF. CDR3 DNA: TGTGCCAGCAGCTTCCGGATAGCGGGACCACGGTACGAGCAGTACTTC. The full variable domain, completed using reference TRBV11-2 and TRBJ2-7, is EAGVAQSPRYKIIEKRQSVAFWCNPISGHATLYWYQQILGQGPKLLIQFQNNGVVDDSQLPKDRFSAERLKGVDSTLKIQPAKLEDSAVYLCASSFRIAGPRYEQYFGPGTRLTVT.